The 15 T cell receptor beta chains listed next were all sequenced from one sample in a study of cytomegalovirus exposure and HLA in healthy donors. Libraries were prepared by immunoSEQ multiplex PCR; TCRdb keeps only in-frame clonotypes and omits some of them. The sample holds under 200,000 clones, around 90% seen once. Sequences were obtained from PBMCs. Every receptor here comes from a woman aged 18-35 years in good health and CMV-seropositive.

This sequence joins TRBV27 and TRBJ2-7; 13 bases agree with TRBD2. Germline V gene lookup returns CDR1 MNHEY and CDR2 SMNVEV (reference sequence). V trimming: 2 bases; J trimming: 6 bases; junction bases outside the gene matches: 4. The CDR3 loop spans 15 amino acids. The CDR3 DNA follows: TGTGCCAGCAGTTTAACTAGCGGGGGGGCCGGCGAGCAGTACTTC. Residues: CASSLTSGGAGEQYF.

The chain recombines TRBV19 with TRBJ1-4; D perhaps matches TRBD1 (5 bases). The CDR3 extends over 17 amino acids. Germline V lookup: CDR1 LNHDA, CDR2 SQIVND (reference sequence). V dropped 3 bases and J dropped 8 bases, with 22 bases sitting between them. CDR3 DNA sequence: TGTGCCAGTAGTATTGGGCCTTGGACAACTTCAAGGGAAAAACTGTTTTTT. The encoded protein is CASSIGPWTTSREKLFF.

The rearrangement uses TRBV7-2 and TRBJ2-1; perhaps TRBD2 as D (5 bases). Trimming removed 2 bases at V and 0 bases at J, with 11 bases between. Per the germline V gene, CDR1 is SGHTA and CDR2 is FQGNSA. The CDR3 runs to 16 residues. The CDR3 protein is CASSLLRGGSYNEQFF. In DNA form, the CDR3 reads TGTGCCAGCAGCTTACTCCGGGGTGGCTCCTACAATGAGCAGTTCTTC.

This clone was seen once. The rearrangement joins TRBV7-9 to TRBJ1-1; D is perhaps TRBD1 (5 bases). Per the germline V gene, CDR1 is SEHNR and CDR2 is FQNEAQ (reference sequence). V lost 2 bases to trimming and J lost 5 bases, with 18 bases between them. The CDR3 consists of 16 residues. The CDR3 reads CASSLQASVRVTEAFF. The CDR3, as DNA: TGTGCCAGCAGCTTACAAGCGAGCGTCAGGGTAACTGAAGCTTTCTTT.

This clone was counted a few times. The rearrangement links TRBV4-1 to TRBJ1-4, with D unresolved. With 2 bases removed from V and 8 bases from J, the gap between germline ends came to 12 bases. CDR1 is MGHRA, CDR2 YSYEKL, per germline. This CDR3 contains 14 residues. CDR3 nucleotides: TGCGCCAGCAGCCAATACGAGGAGGGAGAAAAACTGTTTTTT. Translating it yields CASSQYEEGEKLFF.

The chain employs TRBV6-5 and TRBJ2-1, with a weak D call TRBD2 (6 bases). V was cut by 7 bases and J by 9 bases, with 19 bases left in between. CDR3 length: 14 amino acids. CDR1 is MNHEY and CDR2 is SVGAGI in the germline V gene. The chain's CDR3 is CASKGVGSEGEQFF. The CDR3 coding sequence is TGTGCCAGCAAAGGGGTAGGGTCGGAGGGTGAGCAGTTCTTC.

This clone was detected once. The rearrangement uses TRBV6-1 and TRBJ2-3; TRBD2 agrees at 13 bases. CDR1 and CDR2 (germline): MNHNS, SASEGT. The CDR3 covers 17 residues. V lost 4 bases and J lost 0; bases outside the gene matches: 4. CDR3 sequence: CASSAGTSGISTDTQYF. CDR3 in DNA: TGTGCCAGCAGTGCCGGGACTAGCGGGATCAGCACAGATACGCAGTATTTT.

J is TRBJ1-5 and V is TRBV2, with no clear D. Germline CDR1 SNHLY, CDR2 FYNNEI. CDR3 length equals 17 residues. V was shortened by 0 bases and J by 2 bases, with 14 bases between the two germline ends. The CDR3 DNA is TGTGCCAGCAGTGAAGCCAGCGGGGTAGGAGGCAATCAGCCCCAGCATTTT. This gives the protein CASSEASGVGGNQPQHF.

The genes are TRBV19 and TRBJ1-3, with D unresolved. Germline V gene sequence: CDR1 LNHDA, CDR2 SQIVND (reference sequence). The CDR3 has 14 residues. The germline V and J ends were trimmed by 3 bases and 1 base, with 7 bases remaining between them. The CDR3 DNA is TGTGCCAGTAGTATGGCGGGATCTGGAAACACCATATATTTT. Translation: CASSMAGSGNTIYF.

This clone has just one count. The V and J genes are TRBV5-6 and TRBJ1-2, with D hard to call. The CDR3 is made up of 15 amino acids. Trimming stripped 0 bases from V and 4 bases from J, with 13 bases between. The germline CDR1 and CDR2 sequences are SGHDT and YYEEEE. The CDR3 sequence is CASSLEVSVSYGYTF. CDR3 bases: TGTGCCAGCAGCTTGGAAGTGTCAGTTTCCTATGGCTACACCTTC.

The chain carries TRBV15 and TRBJ2-5; 16 nucleotides agree with TRBD2. The V gene's germline CDR1 is LNHNV and CDR2 YYDKDF (reference sequence). CDR3 length: 20 residues. Losses at the gene ends were 0 bases for V and 5 bases for J; bases not matched to a gene: 12. The CDR3 DNA reads as TGTGCCACCAGCAGAGATCTCGCCGGGACTAGCGGGAGGGCCGAGGAGACCCAGTACTTC. Its protein product is CATSRDLAGTSGRAEETQYF.

The V and J genes are TRBV28 and TRBJ1-4; tentatively, D is TRBD1 (6 bases). The V end was cut by 6 bases, the J end by 6 bases, with 8 bases between. Germline CDR1 MDHEN, CDR2 SYDVKM. CDR3 size: 12 residues. The chain's CDR3 is CASSRTDEKLFF. The CDR3, as DNA: TGTGCCAGCAGCCGGACAGATGAAAAACTGTTTTTT.

The CDR3 protein is CASSLDQGLAGGNEQFF. The CDR3 DNA reads as TGTGCCAGCAGCTTAGATCAAGGGCTAGCGGGAGGCAATGAGCAGTTCTTC. The rearrangement joins TRBV11-2 to TRBJ2-1; TRBD2 aligns across 11 bases. CDR1 SGHAT and CDR2 FQNNGV come from the germline V gene. The length of the CDR3 is 17 residues. After removal of 0 bases from V and 6 bases from J, the junction contained 7 bases not matched to a gene.

This chain connects TRBV28 to TRBJ2-4; 7 bases match TRBD2. This CDR3 is 15 amino acids long. Germline V gene data show CDR1 as MDHEN and CDR2 as SYDVKM. V dropped 7 bases and J dropped 0; count of bases not matched to a gene: 6. Written as DNA, the CDR3 is TGTGCCAGCACCCAGACTAGCATAGCCAAAAACATTCAGTACTTC. Its protein product is CASTQTSIAKNIQYF.

The chain couples TRBV30 to TRBJ2-1; TRBD1 aligns across 7 bases. The germline V gene encodes CDR1 GTSNPN and CDR2 SVGIG (reference sequence). The CDR3 length is 15 residues. The trim removed 1 base at V and 4 bases at J, leaving 7 bases unmatched. The CDR3 spells CAWSAGTAIYNEQFF. The CDR3 nucleotides read TGTGCCTGGAGTGCCGGGACAGCGATTTACAATGAGCAGTTCTTC.